Listed below are T cell receptor beta chains from one sample, sequenced in a study of T-cell memory formation after mild COVID-19. Using its own MiXCR run on the 5' RACE reads, TCRdb lists one record per CDR3 protein. Among about half a million distinct CDR3 sequences listed, approximately 18% were seen once. The sequenced material came from PBMCs or a T cell subset sorted from them (not recorded which). The origin of the receptors is an adult woman who had mild COVID-19 (a few samples of this study predate the infection). Cell type and time point are not known. Each CDR3 is given with its conserved first and last residue. Fields, in order: J gene, clone size, D gene, V gene, CDR3 protein, CDR3 DNA. D genes are given only for firm matches. A row's size may be missing; if present it is once, few, many or a size class.

TRBJ2-5 . . TRBV10-3 CAISGRPETQYF TGTGCCATCAGTGGACGGCCGGAGACCCAGTACTTC
TRBJ1-1 few . TRBV6-5 CASSWSGGRGTEAFF TGTGCCAGCAGTTGGTCCGGGGGCCGAGGGACTGAAGCTTTCTTT
TRBJ1-1 few TRBD1 TRBV12-3/TRBV12-4 CASSQGALLNTEAFF TGTGCCAGCAGTCAGGGGGCACTTCTGAACACTGAAGCTTTCTTT
TRBJ2-7 few TRBD1 TRBV5-1 CASSRDLGTGGEQYF TGCGCCAGCAGCCGCGATCTAGGGACAGGGGGCGAGCAGTACTTC
TRBJ2-7 many . TRBV28 CASSPMTGSYEQYF TGTGCCAGCAGTCCTATGACAGGATCCTACGAGCAGTACTTC
TRBJ2-1 many TRBD2 TRBV12-3/TRBV12-4 CASSLFSGFTYNEQFF TGTGCCAGCAGTTTGTTTAGCGGGTTTACCTACAATGAGCAGTTCTTC
TRBJ2-7 . TRBD1 TRBV5-1 CASSRDSTSYEQYF TGCGCCAGCAGCAGGGACAGTACCTCCTACGAGCAGTACTTC
TRBJ2-1 many . TRBV10-3 CAISMSSGWGNEQFF TGTGCCATCAGTATGTCCAGCGGTTGGGGCAATGAGCAGTTCTTC
TRBJ2-5 few . TRBV7-6 CASSLNFRPSYF TGTGCCAGCAGCTTAAACTTCAGACCTTCCTACTTC
TRBJ2-7 . . TRBV7-9 CASSLAYAYEQYF TGTGCCAGCAGCTTAGCTTATGCCTACGAGCAGTACTTC
TRBJ2-1 many TRBD2 TRBV4-2 CASSERTRMGEQFF TGTGCCAGCAGCGAACGGACTAGGATGGGTGAGCAGTTCTTC
TRBJ2-6 few . TRBV6-5 CASSYRLSGANVLTF TGTGCCAGCAGTTACAGGCTCTCTGGGGCCAACGTCCTGACTTTC
TRBJ2-2 . . TRBV7-9 CASSKHTGELFF TGTGCCAGCAGCAAGCACACCGGGGAGCTGTTTTTT
TRBJ2-7 . TRBD2 TRBV4-2 CASSPRTGTSSYEQYF TGTGCCAGCAGCCCCCGAACCGGGACTAGCTCCTACGAGCAGTACTTC
TRBJ2-3 . . TRBV5-6 CASSLSGIWTDTQYF TGTGCCAGCAGCTTATCCGGGATTTGGACAGATACGCAGTATTTT
TRBJ2-7 . . TRBV19 CASKGTSMTYEQYF TGTGCCAGTAAGGGTACATCGATGACCTACGAGCAGTACTTC
TRBJ2-3 . . TRBV23-1 CASSPDPGENTDTQYF TGCGCCAGCAGTCCAGATCCAGGGGAAAACACAGATACGCAGTATTTT
TRBJ2-1 few TRBD2 TRBV7-3 CASSPGGTSDREQFF TGTGCCAGCAGCCCGGGGGGGACTAGCGATCGTGAGCAGTTCTTC
TRBJ2-7 . . TRBV6-1 CASTRTQTDTYEQYF TGTGCCAGCACCAGAACCCAGACGGATACCTACGAGCAGTACTTC
TRBJ2-7 few TRBD2 TRBV4-2 CASSQVAGETYEQYF TGTGCCAGCAGCCAAGTGGCGGGGGAAACCTACGAGCAGTACTTC
TRBJ1-2 . TRBD1 TRBV12-3/TRBV12-4 CASSFRDRVGGYTF TGTGCCAGCAGTTTCCGGGACAGGGTGGGTGGCTACACCTTC
TRBJ1-6 . . TRBV18 CASSPLQGHNSPLHF TGTGCCAGCTCACCATTACAGGGTCATAATTCACCCCTCCACTTT
TRBJ2-2 many TRBD2 TRBV7-8 CASSSRLAGGRLNTGELFF TGTGCCAGCAGCTCCAGACTAGCGGGGGGAAGACTCAACACCGGGGAGCTGTTTTTT
TRBJ1-1 . . TRBV29-1 CSVRATQLNTEAFF TGCAGCGTTCGAGCCACCCAACTGAACACTGAAGCTTTCTTT
TRBJ1-2 . . TRBV21-1 CASSKEGVYGYTF TGTGCCAGCAGCAAAGAGGGTGTCTATGGCTACACCTTC
TRBJ2-7 . TRBD2 TRBV6-2/TRBV6-3 CASSYMASGRAEYF TGTGCCAGCAGTTATATGGCTAGCGGGAGGGCCGAGTACTTC
TRBJ1-2 few . TRBV10-3 CAISESVDRPGYTF TGTGCCATCAGTGAGTCGGTCGACCGACCTGGCTACACCTTC